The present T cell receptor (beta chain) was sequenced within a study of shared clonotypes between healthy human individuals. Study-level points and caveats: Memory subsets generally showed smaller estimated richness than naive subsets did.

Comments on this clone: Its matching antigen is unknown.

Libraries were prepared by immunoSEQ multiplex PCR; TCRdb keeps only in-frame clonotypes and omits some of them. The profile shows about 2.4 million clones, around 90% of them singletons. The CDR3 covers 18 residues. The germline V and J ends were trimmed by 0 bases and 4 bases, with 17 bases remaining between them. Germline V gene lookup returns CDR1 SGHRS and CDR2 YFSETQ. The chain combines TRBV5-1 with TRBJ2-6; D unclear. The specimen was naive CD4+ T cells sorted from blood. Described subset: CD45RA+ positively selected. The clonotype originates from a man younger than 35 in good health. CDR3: CASSLDHRMRPGANVLTF. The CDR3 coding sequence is TGCGCCAGCAGCTTGGACCACCGCATGCGACCCGGGGCCAACGTCCTGACTTTC.